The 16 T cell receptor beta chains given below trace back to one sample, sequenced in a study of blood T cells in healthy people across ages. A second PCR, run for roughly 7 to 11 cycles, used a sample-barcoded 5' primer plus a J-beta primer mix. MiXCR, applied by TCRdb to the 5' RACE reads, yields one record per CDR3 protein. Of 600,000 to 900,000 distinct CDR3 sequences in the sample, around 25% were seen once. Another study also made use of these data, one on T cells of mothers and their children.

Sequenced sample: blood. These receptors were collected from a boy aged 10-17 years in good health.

The CDR3 here is CASSRAGTSPRGGDTQYF. The CDR3 nucleotides are TGTGCCAGCAGCCGCGCCGGGACTAGCCCTCGAGGGGGAGATACGCAGTATTTT. V usage is TRBV7-3 and J usage is TRBJ2-3, with 9 positions matching TRBD2. CDR3 length: 18 amino acids. With V trimmed by 5 bases and J by 5 bases, 17 bases remained unmatched. The germline gives CDR1 SGHTA, CDR2 FQGTGA.

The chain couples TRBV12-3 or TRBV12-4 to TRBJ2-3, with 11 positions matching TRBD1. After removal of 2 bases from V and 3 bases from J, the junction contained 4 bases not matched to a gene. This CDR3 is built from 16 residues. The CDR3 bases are TGTGCCAGCAGTTTAAGGGGGGACAGGGGGACAGATACGCAGTATTTT. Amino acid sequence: CASSLRGDRGTDTQYF.

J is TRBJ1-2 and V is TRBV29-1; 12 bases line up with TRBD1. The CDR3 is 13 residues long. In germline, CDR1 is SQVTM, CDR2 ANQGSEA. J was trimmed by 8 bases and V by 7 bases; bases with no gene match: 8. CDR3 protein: CSAGTGGVRGYTF. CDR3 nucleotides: TGCAGCGCTGGGACAGGGGGCGTGAGGGGCTACACCTTC.

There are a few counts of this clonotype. The CDR3 region is CASKPKGNTEAFF. The CDR3, as DNA: TGTGCCAGCAAGCCTAAGGGAAACACTGAAGCTTTCTTT. This sequence joins TRBV6-5 and TRBJ1-1; no clear D. This CDR3 is 13 amino acids long. Trimming left V 7 bases short and J 2 bases short, with 11 bases between. Germline CDR1 MNHEY, CDR2 SVGAGI.

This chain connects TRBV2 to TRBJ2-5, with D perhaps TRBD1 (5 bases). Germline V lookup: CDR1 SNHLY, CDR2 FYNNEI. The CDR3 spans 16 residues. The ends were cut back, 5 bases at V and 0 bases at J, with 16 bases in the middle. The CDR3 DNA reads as TGTGCCAGCAGTTCAGGGTCAGGGTTGTACCAAGAGACCCAGTACTTC. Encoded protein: CASSSGSGLYQETQYF.

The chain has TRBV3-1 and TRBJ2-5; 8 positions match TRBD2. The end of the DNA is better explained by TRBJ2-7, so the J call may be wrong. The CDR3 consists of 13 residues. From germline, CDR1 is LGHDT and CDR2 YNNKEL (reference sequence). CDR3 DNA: TGTGCCAGCGGAGGACTAGCCTCCTACGAGCAGTACTTC. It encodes CASGGLASYEQYF.

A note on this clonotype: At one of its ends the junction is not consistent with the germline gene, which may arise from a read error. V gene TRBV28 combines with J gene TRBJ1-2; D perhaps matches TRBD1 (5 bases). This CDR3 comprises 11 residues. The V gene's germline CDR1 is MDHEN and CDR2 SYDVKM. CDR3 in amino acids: CASSFPDSGAF. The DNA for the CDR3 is TGTGCCAGCAGTTTCCCCGACAGCGGCGCCTTC.

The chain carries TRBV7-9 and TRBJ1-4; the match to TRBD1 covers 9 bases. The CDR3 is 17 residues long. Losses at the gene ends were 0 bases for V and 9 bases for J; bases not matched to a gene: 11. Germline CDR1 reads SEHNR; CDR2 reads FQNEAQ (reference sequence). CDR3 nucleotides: TGTGCCAGCAGCTTAGCAGGGACAGGGAACCGCGTGAAAAAACTGTTTTTT. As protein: CASSLAGTGNRVKKLFF.

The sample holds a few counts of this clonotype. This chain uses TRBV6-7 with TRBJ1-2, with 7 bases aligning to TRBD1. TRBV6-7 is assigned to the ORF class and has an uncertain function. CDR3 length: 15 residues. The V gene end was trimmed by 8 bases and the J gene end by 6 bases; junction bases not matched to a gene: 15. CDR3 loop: CASPTGQLRPHGYTF. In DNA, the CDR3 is TGTGCCAGCCCAACGGGACAGCTTAGACCCCATGGCTACACCTTC.

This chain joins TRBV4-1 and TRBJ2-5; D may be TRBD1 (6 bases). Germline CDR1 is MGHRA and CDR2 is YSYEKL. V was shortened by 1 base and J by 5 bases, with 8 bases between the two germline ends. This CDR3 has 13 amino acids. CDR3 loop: CASSQAQGETQYF. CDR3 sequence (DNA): TGCGCCAGCAGCCAAGCCCAGGGGGAGACCCAGTACTTC.

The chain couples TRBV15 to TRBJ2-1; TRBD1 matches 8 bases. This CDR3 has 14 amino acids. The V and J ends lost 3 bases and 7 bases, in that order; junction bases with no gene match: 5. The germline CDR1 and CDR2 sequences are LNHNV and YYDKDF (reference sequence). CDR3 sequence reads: CATSRTGEANEQFF. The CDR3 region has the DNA TGTGCCACCAGCAGGACAGGGGAGGCGAATGAGCAGTTCTTC.

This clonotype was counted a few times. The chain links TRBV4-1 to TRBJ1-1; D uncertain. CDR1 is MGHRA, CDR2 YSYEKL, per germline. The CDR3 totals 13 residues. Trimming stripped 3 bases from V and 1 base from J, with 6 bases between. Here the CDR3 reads CASSQIRNTEAFF. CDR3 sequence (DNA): TGCGCCAGCAGCCAGATCAGGAACACTGAAGCTTTCTTT.

CDR3 in DNA: TGCAGTGCGCCAAGCGGGGGGCCCCCCTACGAGCAGTACTTC. Translated, it gives CSAPSGGPPYEQYF. V and J are TRBV20-1 and TRBJ2-7; 9 bases align to TRBD2. This CDR3 has 14 residues. Germline V CDR1 and CDR2: DFQATT, SNEGSKA (reference sequence). The trim removed 6 bases at V and 2 bases at J, leaving 8 bases unmatched.

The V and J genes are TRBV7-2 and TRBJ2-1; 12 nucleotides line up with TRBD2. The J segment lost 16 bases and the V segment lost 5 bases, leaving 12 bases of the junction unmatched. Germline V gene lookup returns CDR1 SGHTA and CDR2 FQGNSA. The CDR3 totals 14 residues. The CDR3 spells CASSPTLLAGGQFF. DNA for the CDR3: TGTGCCAGCAGCCCAACCCTCCTAGCGGGGGGGCAATTCTTC. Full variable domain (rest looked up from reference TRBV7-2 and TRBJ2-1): GAGVSQSPSNKVTEKGKDVELRCDPISGHTALYWYRQSLGQGLEFLIYFQGNSAPDKSGLPSDRFSAERTGGSVSTLTIQRTQQEDSAVYLCASSPTLLAGGQFFGPGTRLTVL.

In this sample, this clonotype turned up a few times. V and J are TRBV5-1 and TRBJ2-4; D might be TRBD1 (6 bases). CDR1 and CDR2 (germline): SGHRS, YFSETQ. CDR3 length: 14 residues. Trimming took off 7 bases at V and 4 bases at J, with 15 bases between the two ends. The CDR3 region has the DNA TGCGCCAGCGGCAGGGGCCACGATAAAAACATTCAGTACTTC. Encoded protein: CASGRGHDKNIQYF.

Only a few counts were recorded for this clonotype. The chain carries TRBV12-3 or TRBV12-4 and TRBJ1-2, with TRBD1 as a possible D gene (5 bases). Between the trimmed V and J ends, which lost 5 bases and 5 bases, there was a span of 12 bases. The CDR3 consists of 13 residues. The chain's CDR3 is CASSVRGNYGYTF. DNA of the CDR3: TGTGCCAGCAGTGTTCGGGGGAATTATGGCTACACCTTC.